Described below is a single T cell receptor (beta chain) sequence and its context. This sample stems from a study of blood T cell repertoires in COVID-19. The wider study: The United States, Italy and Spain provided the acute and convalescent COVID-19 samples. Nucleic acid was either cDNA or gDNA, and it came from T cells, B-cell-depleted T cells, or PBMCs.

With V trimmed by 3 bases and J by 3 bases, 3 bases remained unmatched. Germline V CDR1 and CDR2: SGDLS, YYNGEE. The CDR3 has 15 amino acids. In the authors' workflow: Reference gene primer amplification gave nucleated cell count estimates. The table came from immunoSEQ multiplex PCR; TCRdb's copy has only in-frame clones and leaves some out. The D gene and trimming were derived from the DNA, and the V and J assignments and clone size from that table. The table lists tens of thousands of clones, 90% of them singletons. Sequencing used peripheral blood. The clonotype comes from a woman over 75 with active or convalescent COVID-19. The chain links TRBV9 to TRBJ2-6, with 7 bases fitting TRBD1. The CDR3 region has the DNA TGTGCCAGCAGCGCCACAGGGGTTGGGGCCAACGTCCTGACTTTC. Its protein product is CASSATGVGANVLTF.